Sequencing of this T cell receptor (beta chain) was carried out in a study of OX40 agonist ivuxolimab in advanced cancers. Background on the study: An agonistic human IgG2 monoclonal antibody against OX40 (CD134) was given. Intravenous ivuxolimab at 0.01 to 10 mg/kg was given to patients every 2 weeks. Notes on the study in general: Circulating CD4+ and CD8+ T cells showed clonal expansion by week 6 at 0.1 to 3.0 mg/kg. Low normalized clonal expansion also occurred in some nonresponding patients.

The V end was cut by 0 bases, the J end by 2 bases, with 19 bases between. The CDR3 extends over 18 amino acids. Germline assignment: CDR1 SGHAT and CDR2 FQNNGV. A remark on this clone: Its specificity is not known.

Assay used: immunoSEQ multiplex PCR; TCRdb lists only in-frame clones, some missing. The table has approximately 33,000 clones, about 88% seen once. This chain uses TRBV11-2 with TRBJ1-2; no firm D call. Source: CD4+ or CD8+ T cells sorted from blood, taken in a trial of the OX40 agonist ivuxolimab. The receptor was isolated from an adult with an advanced solid tumor such as melanoma, head and neck, liver or kidney cancer. CDR3 sequence (DNA): TGTGCCAGCAGCTTAGATCATTTTACGGTGGGGTCCAACTATGGCTACACCTTC. This gives the protein CASSLDHFTVGSNYGYTF.